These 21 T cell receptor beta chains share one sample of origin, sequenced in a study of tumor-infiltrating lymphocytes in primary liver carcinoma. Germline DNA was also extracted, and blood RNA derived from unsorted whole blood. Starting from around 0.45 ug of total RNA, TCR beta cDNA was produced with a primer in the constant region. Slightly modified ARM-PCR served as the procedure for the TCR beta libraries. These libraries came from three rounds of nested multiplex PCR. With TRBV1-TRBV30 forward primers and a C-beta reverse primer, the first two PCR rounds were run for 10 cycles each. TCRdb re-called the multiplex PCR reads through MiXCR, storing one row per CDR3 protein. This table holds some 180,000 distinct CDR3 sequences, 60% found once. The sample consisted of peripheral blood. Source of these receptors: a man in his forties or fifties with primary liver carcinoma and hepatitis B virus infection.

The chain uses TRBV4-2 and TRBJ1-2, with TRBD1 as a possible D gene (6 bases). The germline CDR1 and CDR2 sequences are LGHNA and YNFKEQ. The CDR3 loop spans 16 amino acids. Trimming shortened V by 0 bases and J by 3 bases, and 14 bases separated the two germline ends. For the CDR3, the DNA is TGTGCCAGCAGCCAAGATCTGGGGGCGCGGGACTATGGCTACACCTTC. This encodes CASSQDLGARDYGYTF.

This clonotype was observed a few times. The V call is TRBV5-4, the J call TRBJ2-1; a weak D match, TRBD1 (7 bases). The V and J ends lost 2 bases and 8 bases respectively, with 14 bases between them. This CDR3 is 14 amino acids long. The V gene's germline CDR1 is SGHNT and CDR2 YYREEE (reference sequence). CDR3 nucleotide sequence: TGTGCCAGCAGCTTCCAGGGGGGTAATTATGAGCAGTTCTTC. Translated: CASSFQGGNYEQFF. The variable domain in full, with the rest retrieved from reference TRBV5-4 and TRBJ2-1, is ETGVTQSPTHLIKTRGQQVTLRCSSQSGHNTVSWYQQALGQGPQFIFQYYREEENGRGNFPPRFSGLQFPNYSSELNVNALELDDSALYLCASSFQGGNYEQFFGPGTRLTVL.

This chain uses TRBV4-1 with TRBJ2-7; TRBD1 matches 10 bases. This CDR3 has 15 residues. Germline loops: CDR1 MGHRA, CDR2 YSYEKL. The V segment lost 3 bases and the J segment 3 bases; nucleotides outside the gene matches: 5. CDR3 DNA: TGCGCCAGCAGCCAGCCCCGGGACAGGGGCTACGAGCAGTACTTC. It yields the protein CASSQPRDRGYEQYF.

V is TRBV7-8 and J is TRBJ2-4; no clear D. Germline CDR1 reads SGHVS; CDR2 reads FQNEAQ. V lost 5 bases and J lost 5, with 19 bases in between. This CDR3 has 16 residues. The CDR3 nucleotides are TGTGCCAGCAGCCCTTCCCCCCGGTACGCCGAAAACATTCAGTACTTC. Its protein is CASSPSPRYAENIQYF.

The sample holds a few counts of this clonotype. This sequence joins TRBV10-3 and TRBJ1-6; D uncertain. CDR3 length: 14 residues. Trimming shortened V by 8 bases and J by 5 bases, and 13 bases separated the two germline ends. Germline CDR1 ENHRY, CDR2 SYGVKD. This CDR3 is CAICPTADNSPLHF. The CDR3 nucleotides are TGTGCCATCTGCCCGACTGCAGATAATTCACCCCTCCACTTT.

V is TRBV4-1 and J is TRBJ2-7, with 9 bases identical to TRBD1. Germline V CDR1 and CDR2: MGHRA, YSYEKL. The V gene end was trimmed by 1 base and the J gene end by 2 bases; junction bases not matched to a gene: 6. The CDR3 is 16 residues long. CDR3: CASSQAPGQGAYEQYF. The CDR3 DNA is TGCGCCAGCAGCCAAGCCCCGGGACAGGGCGCCTACGAGCAGTACTTC.

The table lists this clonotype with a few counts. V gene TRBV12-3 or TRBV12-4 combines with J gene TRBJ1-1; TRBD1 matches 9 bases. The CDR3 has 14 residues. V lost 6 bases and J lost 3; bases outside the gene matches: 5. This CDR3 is CASSRDRDDTEAFF. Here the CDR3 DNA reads TGTGCCAGCAGCCGGGACAGGGACGACACTGAAGCTTTCTTT.

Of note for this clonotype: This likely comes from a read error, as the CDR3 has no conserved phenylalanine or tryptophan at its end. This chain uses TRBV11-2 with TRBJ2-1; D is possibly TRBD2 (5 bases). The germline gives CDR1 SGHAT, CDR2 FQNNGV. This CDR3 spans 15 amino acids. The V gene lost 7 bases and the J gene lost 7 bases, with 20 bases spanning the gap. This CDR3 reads CASTPRISWRNEQFL. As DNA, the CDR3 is TGTGCCAGCACCCCAAGGATTAGCTGGAGGAATGAGCAGTTCTTG.

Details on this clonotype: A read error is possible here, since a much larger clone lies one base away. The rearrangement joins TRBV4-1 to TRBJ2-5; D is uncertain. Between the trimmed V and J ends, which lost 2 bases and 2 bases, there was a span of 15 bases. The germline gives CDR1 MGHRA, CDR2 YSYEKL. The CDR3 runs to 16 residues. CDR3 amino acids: CASSQTPVQTQETQYF. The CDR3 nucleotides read TGCGCCAGCAGCCAAACACCTGTACAGACTCAAGAGACCCAGTACTTC.

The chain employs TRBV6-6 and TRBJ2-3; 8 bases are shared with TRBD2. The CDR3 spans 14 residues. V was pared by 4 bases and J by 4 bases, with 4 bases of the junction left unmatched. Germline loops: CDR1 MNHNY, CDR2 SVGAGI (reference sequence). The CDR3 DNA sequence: TGTGCCAGCAGTTTGACTAGCGAAGCAGATACGCAGTATTTT. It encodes CASSLTSEADTQYF.

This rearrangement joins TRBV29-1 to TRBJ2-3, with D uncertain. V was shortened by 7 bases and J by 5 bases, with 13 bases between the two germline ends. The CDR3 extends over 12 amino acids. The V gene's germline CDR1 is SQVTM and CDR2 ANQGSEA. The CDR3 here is CSAVVSGDTQYF. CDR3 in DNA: TGCAGCGCTGTAGTTTCGGGAGATACGCAGTATTTT.

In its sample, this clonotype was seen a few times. This CDR3 is CASSLTLEGYEQYF. Written as DNA, the CDR3 is TGTGCCAGCAGTTTAACTCTGGAGGGTTACGAGCAGTACTTC. This sequence joins TRBV12-3 or TRBV12-4 and TRBJ2-7; TRBD2 might be the D (6 bases). The V end was cut by 2 bases, the J end by 4 bases, with 12 bases between. This CDR3 comprises 14 residues.

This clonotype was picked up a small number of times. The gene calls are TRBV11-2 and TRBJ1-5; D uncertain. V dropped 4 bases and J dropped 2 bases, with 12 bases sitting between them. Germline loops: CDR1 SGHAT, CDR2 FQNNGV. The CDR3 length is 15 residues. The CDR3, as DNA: TGTGCCAGCAGCTCGGGGTTCATGGGCAATCAGCCCCAGCATTTT. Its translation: CASSSGFMGNQPQHF.

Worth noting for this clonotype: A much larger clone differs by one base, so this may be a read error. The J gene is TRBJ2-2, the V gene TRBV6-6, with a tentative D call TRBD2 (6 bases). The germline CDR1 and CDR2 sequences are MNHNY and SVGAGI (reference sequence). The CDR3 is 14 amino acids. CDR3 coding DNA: TGTGCCAGCAGCCTCGATCTAGCGTCCGGGGAGCTGTCTTTT. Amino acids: CASSLDLASGELSF.

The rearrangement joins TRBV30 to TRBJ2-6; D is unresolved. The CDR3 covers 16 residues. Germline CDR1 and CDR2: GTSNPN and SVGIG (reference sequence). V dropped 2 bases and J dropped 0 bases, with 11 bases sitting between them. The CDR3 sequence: CAWSNNGLSGANVLTF. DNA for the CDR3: TGTGCCTGGAGTAACAATGGGCTCTCTGGGGCCAACGTCCTGACTTTC.

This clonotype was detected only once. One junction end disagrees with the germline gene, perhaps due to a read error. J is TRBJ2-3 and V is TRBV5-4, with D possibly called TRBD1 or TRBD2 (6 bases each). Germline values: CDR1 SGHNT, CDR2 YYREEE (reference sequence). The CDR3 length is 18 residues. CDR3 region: CASCLGALSGTSTDTQYF. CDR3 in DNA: TGTGCCAGCTGCTTGGGGGCGTTATCGGGGACTAGCACAGATACGCAGTATTTT.

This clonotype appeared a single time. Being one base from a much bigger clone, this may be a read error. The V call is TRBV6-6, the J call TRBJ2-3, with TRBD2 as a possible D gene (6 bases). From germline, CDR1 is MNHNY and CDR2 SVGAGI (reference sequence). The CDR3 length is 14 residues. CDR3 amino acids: CASTGDPGVHTRYF. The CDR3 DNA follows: TGTGCCAGCACCGGAGACCCGGGAGTCCATACGCGGTATTTT.

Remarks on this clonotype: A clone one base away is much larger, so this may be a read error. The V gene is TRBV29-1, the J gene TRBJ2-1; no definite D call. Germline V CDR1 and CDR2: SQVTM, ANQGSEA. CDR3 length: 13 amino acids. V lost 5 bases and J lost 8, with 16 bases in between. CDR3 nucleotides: TGCAGCGTTACCGGTCATCGTGGAGATGAGCAGTTCTTC. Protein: CSVTGHRGDEQFF.

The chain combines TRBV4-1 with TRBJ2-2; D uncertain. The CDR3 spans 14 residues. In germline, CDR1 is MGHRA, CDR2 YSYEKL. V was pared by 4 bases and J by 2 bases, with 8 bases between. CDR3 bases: TGCGCCAGCAGCCTACTATCCAACACCGGGGAGCTGTTTTTT. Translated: CASSLLSNTGELFF.

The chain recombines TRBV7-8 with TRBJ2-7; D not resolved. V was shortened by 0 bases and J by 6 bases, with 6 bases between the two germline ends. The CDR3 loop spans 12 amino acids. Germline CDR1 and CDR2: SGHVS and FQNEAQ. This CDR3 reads CASSLALGEQYF. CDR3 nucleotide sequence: TGTGCCAGCAGCTTAGCGTTGGGCGAGCAGTACTTC.

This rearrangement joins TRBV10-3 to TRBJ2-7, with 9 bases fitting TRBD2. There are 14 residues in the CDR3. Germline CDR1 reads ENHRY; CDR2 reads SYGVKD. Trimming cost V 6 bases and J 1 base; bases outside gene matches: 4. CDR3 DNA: TGTGCCATCAGGGGAGCGGGAGGTTCCTACGAGCAGTACTTC. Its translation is CAIRGAGGSYEQYF.